This TCR beta chain stems from a study of cytomegalovirus exposure and HLA in healthy donors. On the study more broadly: Ancestry clustering placed about four fifths of some 400 genotyped donors in the Caucasian-associated cluster.

Regarding this clone: The antigen is not known.

Primers for the PCR totalled 60 Vbeta and 13 Jbeta. This table comes from immunoSEQ multiplex PCR, and its TCRdb copy is limited to in-frame clones, with some not included. This repertoire shows 200,000 to 250,000 clones, approximately 79% found once; its top ten account for roughly 1.6%. Study-wide results and limits: Near-uniform donor sequencing depth was presumed by presence/absence analyses. Some V segments (TRBV6-2 and TRBV6-3 among them) were excluded as indistinguishable. Previous analysis showed most TCR beta V segments were productive about 90% or about 30% of the time.

The germline gives CDR1 MNHEY, CDR2 SVGAGI. The CDR3 is 14 residues long. The germline V and J ends were trimmed by 0 bases and 3 bases, with 7 bases remaining between them. This chain connects TRBV6-5 to TRBJ2-3; D possibly corresponds to TRBD1 (5 bases). The receptor's source is a man in his fifties or sixties in good health and CMV-seronegative. Sequenced input: PBMCs. The CDR3 here is CASSYSTATDTQYF. As DNA, the CDR3 is TGTGCCAGCAGTTACTCGACAGCGACAGATACGCAGTATTTT.